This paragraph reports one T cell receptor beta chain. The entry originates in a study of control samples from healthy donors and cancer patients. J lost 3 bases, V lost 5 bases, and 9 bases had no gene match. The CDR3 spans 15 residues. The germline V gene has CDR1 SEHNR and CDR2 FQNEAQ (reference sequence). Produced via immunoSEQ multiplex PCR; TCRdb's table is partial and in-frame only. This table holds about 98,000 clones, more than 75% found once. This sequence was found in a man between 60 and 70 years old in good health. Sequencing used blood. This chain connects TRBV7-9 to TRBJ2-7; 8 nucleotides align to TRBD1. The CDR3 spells CASSDQGQVNYEQYF. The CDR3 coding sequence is TGTGCCAGCAGCGATCAGGGACAGGTGAACTACGAGCAGTACTTC.